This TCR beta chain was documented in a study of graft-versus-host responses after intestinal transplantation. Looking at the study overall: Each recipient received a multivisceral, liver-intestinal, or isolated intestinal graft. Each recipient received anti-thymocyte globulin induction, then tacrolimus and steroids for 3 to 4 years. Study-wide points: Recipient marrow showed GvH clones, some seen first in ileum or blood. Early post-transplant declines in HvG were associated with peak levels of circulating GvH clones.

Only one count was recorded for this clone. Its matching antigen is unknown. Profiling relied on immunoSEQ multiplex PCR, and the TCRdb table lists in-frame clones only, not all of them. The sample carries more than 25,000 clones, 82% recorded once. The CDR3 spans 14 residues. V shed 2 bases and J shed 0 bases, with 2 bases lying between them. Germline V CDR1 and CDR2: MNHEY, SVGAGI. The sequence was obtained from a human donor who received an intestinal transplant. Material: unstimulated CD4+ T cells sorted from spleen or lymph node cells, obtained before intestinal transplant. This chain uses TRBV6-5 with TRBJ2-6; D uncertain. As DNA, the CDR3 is TGTGCCAGCAGTTACAGCTCTGGGGCCAACGTCCTGACTTTC. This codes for CASSYSSGANVLTF.